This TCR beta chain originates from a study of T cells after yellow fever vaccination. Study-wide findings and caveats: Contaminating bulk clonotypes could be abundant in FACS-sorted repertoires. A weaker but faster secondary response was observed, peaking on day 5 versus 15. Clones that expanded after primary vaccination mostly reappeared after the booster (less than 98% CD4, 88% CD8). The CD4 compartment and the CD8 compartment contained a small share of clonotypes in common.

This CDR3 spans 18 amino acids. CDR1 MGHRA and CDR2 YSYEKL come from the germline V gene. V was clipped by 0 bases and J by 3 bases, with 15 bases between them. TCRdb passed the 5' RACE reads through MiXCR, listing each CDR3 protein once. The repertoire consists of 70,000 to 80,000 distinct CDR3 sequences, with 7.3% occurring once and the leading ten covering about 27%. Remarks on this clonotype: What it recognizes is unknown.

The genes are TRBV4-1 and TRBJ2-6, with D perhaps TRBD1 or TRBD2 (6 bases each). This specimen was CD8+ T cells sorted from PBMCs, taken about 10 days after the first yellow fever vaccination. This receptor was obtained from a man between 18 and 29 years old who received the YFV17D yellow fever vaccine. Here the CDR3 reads CASSQDSGAHYGANVLTF. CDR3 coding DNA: TGCGCCAGCAGCCAAGATTCGGGGGCGCACTATGGGGCCAACGTCCTGACTTTC.